The 8 T cell receptor beta chains below come from one sample, sequenced in a study of blood T cell repertoires in COVID-19. This table comes from immunoSEQ multiplex PCR, and its TCRdb copy is limited to in-frame clones, with some not included. The top ten hold 6.5% of the sample, which has over 200,000 clones, about nine tenths seen once. Sequences were obtained from peripheral blood. These receptors were taken from a man aged 55 to 70 who had recovered from COVID-19.

V gene TRBV19 combines with J gene TRBJ1-2; 12 nucleotides match TRBD1. This CDR3 is 16 amino acids long. J was trimmed by 7 bases and V by 4 bases; bases with no gene match: 10. CDR1 and CDR2 (germline): LNHDA, SQIVND (reference sequence). For the CDR3, the DNA is TGTGCCAGTAGTACCGCCGGGACAGGGGGCCCCGTTGGCTACACCTTC. Amino acids: CASSTAGTGGPVGYTF.

The rearrangement uses TRBV6-5 and TRBJ2-7, with 9 bases fitting TRBD1. The junction had 6 bases not matched to a gene; V was cut back by 6 bases and J by 6 bases. The CDR3 has 13 residues. Germline V gene sequence: CDR1 MNHEY, CDR2 SVGAGI. In nucleotides, the CDR3 is TGTGCCAGCAGATCCCACAGGGGGCGCGAGCAGTACTTC. Its protein is CASRSHRGREQYF.

J is TRBJ1-2 and V is TRBV6-4, with 10 bases lining up with TRBD1. The length of the CDR3 is 17 residues. Germline V gives CDR1 MRHNA, CDR2 SNTAGT. Losses at the gene ends were 0 bases for V and 7 bases for J; bases not matched to a gene: 11. This chain's CDR3 is CASSDSPGQGRWSGYTF. CDR3 sequence (DNA): TGTGCCAGCAGTGACTCCCCGGGACAGGGGAGATGGAGTGGCTACACCTTC.

The V and J genes are TRBV11-2 and TRBJ2-7, with 8 bases that match TRBD1. V shed 5 bases and J 6 bases; nucleotides not matched to a gene: 6. Germline lookup yields CDR1 SGHAT and CDR2 FQNNGV. The CDR3 runs to 13 residues. The CDR3 reads CASSRQGKSEQYF. The DNA of the CDR3 is TGTGCCAGCAGCCGACAGGGGAAGAGCGAGCAGTACTTC.

The chain carries TRBV11-3 and TRBJ2-1, with 8 bases lining up with TRBD2. The CDR3 loop spans 14 amino acids. V lost 4 bases and J lost 9; bases outside the gene matches: 8. Per the germline V gene, CDR1 is SGHNT and CDR2 is YENEEA. The CDR3 region is CASSSSGTRGEQFF. The CDR3 coding sequence is TGTGCCAGCAGCTCCTCCGGGACTAGAGGTGAGCAGTTCTTC.

The chain uses TRBV23-1 and TRBJ2-3, with D perhaps matching TRBD2 (7 bases). TRBV23-1 is an ORF for which the function is uncertain. V shed 6 bases and J shed 4 bases, with 20 bases lying between them. The CDR3 contains 16 residues. CDR3 nucleotide sequence: TGCGCCAGCAGCAGGGCCGGGGGGCGGGTGGCAGATACGCAGTATTTT. This translates into CASSRAGGRVADTQYF.

The rearrangement uses TRBV19 and TRBJ2-3; 8 bases fit TRBD2. The trim removed 3 bases at V and 5 bases at J, leaving 13 bases unmatched. Per the germline V gene, CDR1 is LNHDA and CDR2 is SQIVND (reference sequence). CDR3 size: 17 residues. The CDR3 bases are TGTGCCAGTAGTATCGGGGGGGCTTCCTCTGTTAAAGATACGCAGTATTTT. Translation: CASSIGGASSVKDTQYF. Full variable domain (outside the CDR3, taken from reference TRBV19 and TRBJ2-3): DGGITQSPKYLFRKEGQNVTLSCEQNLNHDAMYWYRQDPGQGLRLIYYSQIVNDFQKGDIAEGYSVSREKKESFPLTVTSAQKNPTAFYLCASSIGGASSVKDTQYFGPGTRLTVL.

J is TRBJ2-1 and V is TRBV29-1; weak D call: TRBD2 (5 bases). This CDR3 is 13 amino acids long. The germline V gene has CDR1 SQVTM and CDR2 ANQGSEA. Trimming shortened V by 7 bases and J by 0 bases, and 10 bases separated the two germline ends. Written as DNA, the CDR3 is TGCAGCGGAGGGTTAAGCTCCTACAATGAGCAGTTCTTC. Translating gives CSGGLSSYNEQFF.